The 21 T cell receptor beta chains below were found in one sample sequenced in a study of cytomegalovirus exposure and HLA in healthy donors (dated by TCRdb to 2016 to 2017). Library preparation employed the immunoSEQ multiplex PCR assay. For the multiplex PCR, a mixture combining 60 forward primers for TCR Vbeta segments and 13 reverse primers for TCR Jbeta segments was used. This immuneACCESS table, as held by TCRdb, lists in-frame sequences with V and J called but not all clones. Of the missing ones, under half trace to an unresolved V gene in checked studies; the others have no known cause. This sample has fewer than 80,000 clones in its table, and around 79% of those were observed once. 2.5% of the sample is held by the ten biggest clonotypes. Input material: PBMCs. The receptor set was obtained from a man aged 25-45 years in good health and CMV-seronegative.

The chain combines TRBV2 with TRBJ2-4, with D possibly being TRBD2 (6 bases). CDR1 is SNHLY and CDR2 is FYNNEI in the germline V gene. CDR3 size: 14 residues. Trimming shortened V by 6 bases and J by 2 bases, and 11 bases separated the two germline ends. Here the CDR3 reads CASRKEGTKNIQYF. The CDR3 DNA follows: TGTGCCAGCAGGAAGGAGGGAACCAAAAACATTCAGTACTTC.

The V gene is TRBV13, the J gene TRBJ2-1; D perhaps matches TRBD1 (5 bases). V lost 1 base and J lost 8, with 15 bases in between. The CDR3 contains 15 residues. Germline values: CDR1 PRHDT, CDR2 FYEKMQ (reference sequence). CDR3 amino acids: CASSLVTGSGDEQFF. The CDR3 region has the DNA TGTGCCAGCAGCTTAGTTACAGGAAGTGGGGATGAGCAGTTCTTC.

With respect to this clone: A read error may produce the germline difference seen at one junction end. The V and J genes are TRBV7-7 and TRBJ1-4; 7 positions match TRBD1. The CDR3 totals 17 residues. The germline gives CDR1 SSHAT, CDR2 FNYEAQ (reference sequence). CDR3 sequence: CASSSKTGLGPNEKLFF. CDR3 coding DNA: TGTGCTAGCAGCTCGAAGACAGGGCTTGGGCCAAATGAAAAACTGTTTTTT.

The chain has TRBV4-2 and TRBJ2-4; 12 nucleotides line up with TRBD2. The V and J ends lost 0 bases and 1 base, in that order; junction bases with no gene match: 1. The CDR3 runs 17 residues. Per germline, CDR1 LGHNA and CDR2 YNFKEQ. CDR3: CASSQDTSGGAKNIQYF. For the CDR3, the DNA is TGTGCCAGCAGCCAAGATACTAGCGGGGGGGCCAAAAACATTCAGTACTTC.

The chain joins TRBV5-1 to TRBJ2-5; D possibly corresponds to TRBD1 (6 bases). Germline CDR1 reads SGHRS; CDR2 reads YFSETQ. This CDR3 comprises 13 residues. V was trimmed by 4 bases and J by 2 bases, leaving 9 bases between them. The CDR3 nucleotides read TGCGCCAGCAGCCTGGACAGACAAGAGACCCAGTACTTC. This codes for CASSLDRQETQYF.

The chain links TRBV4-3 to TRBJ2-5, with D unresolved. Germline values: CDR1 LGHNA, CDR2 YSLEER. Between the trimmed V and J ends, which lost 5 bases and 1 base, there was a span of 14 bases. CDR3 length equals 15 residues. The CDR3 here is CASSSIAMGQETQYF. The CDR3 DNA sequence: TGCGCCAGCAGCTCTATAGCTATGGGCCAAGAGACCCAGTACTTC.

The gene calls are TRBV27 and TRBJ1-5; D is possibly TRBD1 (5 bases). Germline-derived CDR1 and CDR2 are MNHEY and SMNVEV (reference sequence). V was clipped by 5 bases and J by 5 bases, with 7 bases between them. CDR3 size: 12 residues. This CDR3 is CASSPGDQPQHF. In DNA, the CDR3 is TGTGCCAGCAGTCCGGGGGATCAGCCCCAGCATTTT.

V is TRBV29-1 and J is TRBJ2-7; a weak D match, TRBD2 (6 bases). Germline values: CDR1 SQVTM, CDR2 ANQGSEA. The CDR3 is 23 amino acids. V shed 5 bases and J shed 2 bases, with 43 bases lying between them. The DNA of the CDR3 is TGCAGCGTTTTTCTGGGGGTTTCGCAGGACGCCACCACAGGACTAAAAGGTCCCTACGAGCAGTACTTC. Its protein product is CSVFLGVSQDATTGLKGPYEQYF.

The chain employs TRBV6-5 and TRBJ1-4; no reliable D call. Germline CDR1 and CDR2: MNHEY and SVGAGI. Trimming took off 0 bases at V and 7 bases at J, with 15 bases between the two ends. The CDR3 runs to 16 residues. CDR3 protein: CASSYSRSWSSEKLFF. The DNA for the CDR3 is TGTGCCAGCAGTTACTCGAGGTCGTGGTCGTCTGAAAAACTGTTTTTT.

For this clone: Its ends do not fully match the called genes, so a read error is possible. V gene TRBV28 combines with J gene TRBJ2-7; TRBD1 aligns across 9 bases. Germline V lookup: CDR1 MDHEN, CDR2 SYDVKM. The CDR3 loop spans 12 amino acids. The CDR3 DNA is TGTGCAAGCAAAATTCCGGGACAGGGCCGGTACTTC. This sequence encodes CASKIPGQGRYF.

V usage is TRBV18 and J usage is TRBJ2-2; tentatively, D is TRBD1 (6 bases). Germline V gene lookup returns CDR1 KGHSH and CDR2 LQKENI. This CDR3 region has 15 residues. The V gene lost 4 bases and the J gene lost 0 bases, with 9 bases spanning the gap. CDR3 DNA sequence: TGTGCCAGCTCACGGGACATTTCGAACACCGGGGAGCTGTTTTTT. This encodes CASSRDISNTGELFF.

V is TRBV6-4 and J is TRBJ1-2, with a possible D match to TRBD1 (5 bases). CDR3 size: 16 residues. Deletions cut 2 bases from V and 2 bases from J, with 15 bases between. From germline, CDR1 is MRHNA and CDR2 SNTAGT. CDR3 amino acids: CASSDTSRGRNYGYTF. The CDR3 region has the DNA TGTGCCAGCAGTGACACCAGCCGGGGGAGGAACTATGGCTACACCTTC.

The V gene is TRBV9, the J gene TRBJ1-5; D is possibly TRBD1 (5 bases). This CDR3 is 17 amino acids long. From germline, CDR1 is SGDLS and CDR2 YYNGEE. The V and J ends lost 3 bases and 3 bases respectively, with 19 bases between them. The CDR3 nucleotides read TGTGCCAGCAGCGAACTTAAGGCGACAGCCTTCAATCAGCCCCAGCATTTT. Translating gives CASSELKATAFNQPQHF.

A word on this clone: One end of the junction fails to match germline, which may point to a read error. The V gene is TRBV7-9, the J gene TRBJ2-7; 12 bases line up with TRBD2. The germline V gene has CDR1 SEHNR and CDR2 FQNEAQ (reference sequence). This CDR3 region has 16 residues. The DNA for the CDR3 is TGTTCCAGCAGCCAGGGGACTAGCGGGTTCTCCTACGAGCAGTACTTC. It is translated as CSSSQGTSGFSYEQYF.

The chain joins TRBV6-5 to TRBJ2-5; D perhaps matches TRBD2 (6 bases). In germline, CDR1 is MNHEY, CDR2 SVGAGI. CDR3 length: 14 amino acids. Trimming pared 2 bases from V and 5 bases from J, leaving 12 bases between. The CDR3 region has the DNA TGTGCCAGCAGTTACAGGGGTGGAGGGGAGACCCAGTACTTC. This encodes CASSYRGGGETQYF.

V gene TRBV4-1 combines with J gene TRBJ2-3; 7 positions agree with TRBD1. The V and J ends lost 1 base and 3 bases, in that order; junction bases with no gene match: 7. Germline V gene data show CDR1 as MGHRA and CDR2 as YSYEKL. CDR3 length: 16 amino acids. As DNA, the CDR3 is TGCGCCAGCAGCCAAGGACAGGGCCAAACTACAGATACGCAGTATTTT. Its protein is CASSQGQGQTTDTQYF.

A single count supports this clone. V and J are TRBV2 and TRBJ2-1; maybe TRBD2 (5 bases). CDR3 length: 13 amino acids. Trimming cost V 11 bases and J 4 bases, with 15 bases left between them. Germline-derived CDR1 and CDR2 are SNHLY and FYNNEI. The CDR3 DNA reads TGTGCCGGCGGACTTTTGGGTTACAATGAGCAGTTCTTC. This sequence encodes CAGGLLGYNEQFF.

V and J are TRBV18 and TRBJ2-7; a possible D gene is TRBD2 (5 bases). Germline lookup yields CDR1 KGHSH and CDR2 LQKENI. The CDR3 has 14 amino acids. Deletions cut 3 bases from V and 0 bases from J, with 9 bases between. In DNA form, the CDR3 reads TGTGCCAGCTCACCCGGGATCTCCTCCTACGAGCAGTACTTC. Encoded protein: CASSPGISSYEQYF.

The CDR3 nucleotides read TGCGCCAGCAGCCACCTACAGGGTAGCAATCAGCCCCAGCATTTT. Translation: CASSHLQGSNQPQHF. The chain couples TRBV4-1 to TRBJ1-5; possibly TRBD1 for D (6 bases). The CDR3 loop spans 15 amino acids. Looked up from germline, CDR1 is MGHRA and CDR2 is YSYEKL. V dropped 3 bases and J dropped 0 bases, with 9 bases sitting between them.

J is TRBJ1-1 and V is TRBV7-9; D gene uncertain. The germline gives CDR1 SEHNR, CDR2 FQNEAQ (reference sequence). The CDR3 spans 13 residues. Trimming left V 5 bases short and J 8 bases short, with 15 bases between. CDR3 coding DNA: TGTGCCAGCAGCCTACTACTAGGCGAAGAAGCTTTCTTT. This codes for CASSLLLGEEAFF. Based on the CDR3 plus reference TRBV7-9 and TRBJ1-1, the full variable domain is DTGVSQNPRHKITKRGQNVTFRCDPISEHNRLYWYRQTLGQGPEFLTYFQNEAQLEKSRLLSDRFSAERPKGSFSTLEIQRTEQGDSAMYLCASSLLLGEEAFFGQGTRLTVV.

The chain carries TRBV4-2 and TRBJ2-1; 13 nucleotides match TRBD2. CDR3 size: 16 residues. The germline V gene encodes CDR1 LGHNA and CDR2 YNFKEQ. The J segment lost 5 bases and the V segment lost 4 bases, leaving 5 bases of the junction unmatched. This chain's CDR3 is CASSRSGLAGDNEQFF. The CDR3 DNA is TGTGCCAGCAGCCGTTCCGGACTAGCGGGAGACAATGAGCAGTTCTTC.